The 14 T cell receptor beta chains below come from one sample, sequenced in a study of T cells in Graves' hyperthyroidism and ophthalmopathy. RNA transcripts served as the template for amplifying TCR beta CDR3 regions. When the TCR CDR3 underwent first-round RT-PCR, the HTBI primer set was used. TCRdb passed the multiplex PCR reads through MiXCR, listing each CDR3 protein once. The repertoire includes roughly 630,000 distinct CDR3 sequences, around a sixth of them detected once, and around 7.5% sits in the top ten. The sequencing input was blood. These receptors all come from a woman aged 25 to 39 with Graves' hyperthyroidism.

V usage is TRBV5-1 and J usage is TRBJ2-1; D gene unclear. Germline CDR1 is SGHRS and CDR2 is YFSETQ. The CDR3 has 17 amino acids. The V gene lost 4 bases and the J gene lost 0 bases, with 17 bases spanning the gap. This CDR3 reads CASSPEAFAISYNEQFF. The CDR3 bases are TGCGCCAGCAGCCCAGAAGCTTTCGCGATCTCCTACAATGAGCAGTTCTTC. The full variable domain, in which reference TRBV5-1 and TRBJ2-1 provide the parts outside the CDR3, is KAGVTQTPRYLIKTRGQQVTLSCSPISGHRSVSWYQQTPGQGLQFLFEYFSETQRNKGNFPGRFSGRQFSNSRSEMNVSTLELGDSALYLCASSPEAFAISYNEQFFGPGTRLTVL.

In the case of this clonotype: A clone one base away is much larger, so this may be a read error. The J gene is TRBJ2-7, the V gene TRBV6-2 or TRBV6-3; D is possibly TRBD1 (6 bases). CDR3 length: 13 residues. Germline CDR1 MNHEY, CDR2 SVGEGT. CDR3 in amino acids: CASSHDRYYERYF. For the CDR3, the DNA is TGTGCCAGCAGTCACGACAGGTACTACGAGCGGTACTTC.

This clonotype showed up just a few times. The chain uses TRBV19 and TRBJ2-1; D perhaps matches TRBD2 (7 bases). CDR3 length equals 15 residues. Germline V lookup: CDR1 LNHDA, CDR2 SQIVND (reference sequence). V was clipped by 6 bases and J by 5 bases, with 17 bases between them. The CDR3 loop is CASRPRGAGDNEQFF. CDR3 nucleotide sequence: TGTGCCAGTAGGCCGAGGGGGGCGGGAGACAATGAGCAGTTCTTC.

The V call is TRBV24-1, the J call TRBJ2-1; TRBD1 matches at 7 bases. Germline V gene lookup returns CDR1 KGHDR and CDR2 SFDVKD. After removal of 10 bases from V and 5 bases from J, the junction contained 7 bases not matched to a gene. This CDR3 is built from 13 residues. CDR3 DNA: TGTGCCACGTCGGGACAGTTTCACAATGAGCAGTTCTTC. It specifies CATSGQFHNEQFF.

The chain carries TRBV18 and TRBJ2-1, with D perhaps TRBD1 (6 bases). The CDR3 has 14 residues. Germline V lookup: CDR1 KGHSH, CDR2 LQKENI. Trimming stripped 4 bases from V and 8 bases from J, with 15 bases between. CDR3 loop: CASSLWTEKDEQFF. The CDR3 DNA sequence: TGTGCCAGCTCACTTTGGACAGAGAAAGATGAGCAGTTCTTC.

This clonotype appeared many times. This sequence joins TRBV3-1 and TRBJ2-1; 13 bases are shared with TRBD2. The CDR3 consists of 19 residues. Germline loops: CDR1 LGHDT, CDR2 YNNKEL (reference sequence). V shed 3 bases and J 2 bases; nucleotides not matched to a gene: 10. CDR3 sequence (DNA): TGTGCCAGCAGCCAGGTCCCGTTAACTAGCGGGGGGGCCTACAATGAGCAGTTCTTC. Its translation is CASSQVPLTSGGAYNEQFF.

This clonotype was seen only a few times. This sequence joins TRBV6-1 and TRBJ1-1; 9 nucleotides match TRBD1. V lost 6 bases, J lost 7 bases, and 9 bases stayed unmatched. The CDR3 has 14 residues. Germline CDR1 and CDR2: MNHNS and SASEGT. CDR3 bases: TGTGCCAGCAGCAGCCCGGACAGGGGAGTTGAAGCTTTCTTT. Encoded protein: CASSSPDRGVEAFF.

This rearrangement joins TRBV12-3 or TRBV12-4 to TRBJ2-5; TRBD2 might be the D (7 bases). V shed 3 bases and J shed 1 base, with 15 bases lying between them. The CDR3 covers 16 residues. DNA of the CDR3: TGTGCCAGCAGTTTGCCTGGGGGGGCGTTCCAAGAGACCCAGTACTTC. Protein sequence: CASSLPGGAFQETQYF.

This clonotype was detected once. A read error is possible here, since a much larger clone lies one base away. The chain couples TRBV27 to TRBJ1-6; the D is unclear. This CDR3 comprises 13 residues. Germline lookup yields CDR1 MNHEY and CDR2 SMNVEV (reference sequence). Trimming removed 8 bases from V and 7 bases from J, with 12 bases in between. The CDR3 sequence is CASGWGGNSPLHF. For the CDR3, the DNA is TGTGCCAGCGGTTGGGGTGGGAATTCACCCCTCCACTTT.

There are many counts of this clonotype. This chain uses TRBV6-6 with TRBJ2-1, with 10 bases fitting TRBD2. CDR3 length: 17 amino acids. CDR1 and CDR2 (germline): MNHNY, SVGAGI (reference sequence). The junction had 9 bases not matched to a gene; V was cut back by 1 base and J by 6 bases. The CDR3 is CASSYFFPSSGSNEQFF. The CDR3 DNA is TGTGCCAGCAGTTACTTCTTCCCTTCTAGCGGGAGCAATGAGCAGTTCTTC.

This chain joins TRBV27 and TRBJ2-7; 12 bases map to TRBD2. The CDR3 is made up of 15 amino acids. CDR1 is MNHEY and CDR2 is SMNVEV in the germline V gene (reference sequence). V lost 6 bases and J lost 4; bases outside the gene matches: 7. The CDR3 region has the DNA TGTGCCAGCAGCCTTGGGGGACTAGCGGGTTACGAGCAGTACTTC. As protein: CASSLGGLAGYEQYF.

This clonotype was recorded many times. The rearrangement joins TRBV30 to TRBJ2-3; TRBD2 matches at 13 bases. Germline V gene sequence: CDR1 GTSNPN, CDR2 SVGIG (reference sequence). The ends lost 5 bases at V and 6 bases at J; junction bases unmatched: 5. The CDR3 covers 14 residues. CDR3 sequence: CAWGLAGVGDTQYF. CDR3 nucleotides: TGTGCCTGGGGACTAGCGGGAGTCGGGGATACGCAGTATTTT.

This sequence joins TRBV19 and TRBJ2-1; 9 positions agree with TRBD1. CDR1 and CDR2 from the germline V gene are LNHDA and SQIVND (reference sequence). Losses at the gene ends were 6 bases for V and 2 bases for J; bases not matched to a gene: 8. The CDR3 contains 16 residues. The CDR3 sequence: CASRKTRDRAYNEQFF. CDR3 DNA sequence: TGTGCCAGTAGAAAAACGCGGGACAGGGCCTACAATGAGCAGTTCTTC.

This chain joins TRBV19 and TRBJ2-1; D remains ambiguous. This CDR3 spans 13 amino acids. Germline loops: CDR1 LNHDA, CDR2 SQIVND (reference sequence). V lost 7 bases, J lost 1 base, and 8 bases lay in between. This CDR3 is CASIGQSYNEQFF. The CDR3 DNA is TGTGCCAGTATCGGTCAGTCCTACAATGAGCAGTTCTTC.